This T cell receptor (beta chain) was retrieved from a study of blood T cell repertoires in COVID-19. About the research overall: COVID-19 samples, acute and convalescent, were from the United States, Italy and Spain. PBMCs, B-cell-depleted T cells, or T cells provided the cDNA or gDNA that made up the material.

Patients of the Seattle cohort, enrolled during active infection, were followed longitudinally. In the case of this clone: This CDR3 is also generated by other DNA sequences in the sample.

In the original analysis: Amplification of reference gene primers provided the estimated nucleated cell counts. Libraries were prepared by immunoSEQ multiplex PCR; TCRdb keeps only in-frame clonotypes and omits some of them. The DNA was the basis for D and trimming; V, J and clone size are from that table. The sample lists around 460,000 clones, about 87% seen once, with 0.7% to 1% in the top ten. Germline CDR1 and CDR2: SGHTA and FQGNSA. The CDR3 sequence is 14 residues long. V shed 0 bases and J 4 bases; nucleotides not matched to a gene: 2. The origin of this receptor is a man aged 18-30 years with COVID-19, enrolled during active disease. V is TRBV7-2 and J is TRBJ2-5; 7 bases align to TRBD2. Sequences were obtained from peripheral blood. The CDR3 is CASSLAGGGETQYF. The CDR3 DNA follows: TGTGCCAGCAGCTTAGCGGGGGGGGGAGAGACCCAGTACTTC.